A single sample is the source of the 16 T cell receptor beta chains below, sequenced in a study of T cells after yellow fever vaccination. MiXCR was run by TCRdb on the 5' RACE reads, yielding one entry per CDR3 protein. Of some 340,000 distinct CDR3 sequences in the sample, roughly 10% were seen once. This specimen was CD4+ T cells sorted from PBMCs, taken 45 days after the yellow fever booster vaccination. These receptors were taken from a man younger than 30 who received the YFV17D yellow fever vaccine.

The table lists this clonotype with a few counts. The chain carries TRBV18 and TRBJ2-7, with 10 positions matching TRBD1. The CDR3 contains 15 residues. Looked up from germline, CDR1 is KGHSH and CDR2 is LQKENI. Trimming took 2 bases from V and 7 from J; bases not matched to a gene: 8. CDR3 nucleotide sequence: TGTGCCAGCTCACCAGGGACAGGGGCCGAGGGGGAGCAGTACTTC. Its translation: CASSPGTGAEGEQYF.

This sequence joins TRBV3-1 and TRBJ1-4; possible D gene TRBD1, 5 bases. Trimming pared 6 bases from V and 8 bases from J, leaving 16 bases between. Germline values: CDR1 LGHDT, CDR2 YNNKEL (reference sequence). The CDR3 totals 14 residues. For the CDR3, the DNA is TGTGCCAGCAGACTGGCCGGGACCGACGAAAAACTGTTTTTT. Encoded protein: CASRLAGTDEKLFF.

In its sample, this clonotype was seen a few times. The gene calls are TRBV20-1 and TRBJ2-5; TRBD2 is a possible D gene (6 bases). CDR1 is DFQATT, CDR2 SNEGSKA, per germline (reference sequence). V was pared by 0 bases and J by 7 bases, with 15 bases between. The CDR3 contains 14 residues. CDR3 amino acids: CSARDDKGGGTQYF. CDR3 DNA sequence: TGCAGTGCTAGAGATGATAAGGGAGGCGGGACCCAGTACTTC.

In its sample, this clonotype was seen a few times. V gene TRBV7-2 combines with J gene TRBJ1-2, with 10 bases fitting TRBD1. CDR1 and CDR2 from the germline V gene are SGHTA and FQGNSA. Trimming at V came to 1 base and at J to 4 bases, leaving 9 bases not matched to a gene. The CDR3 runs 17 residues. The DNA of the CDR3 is TGTGCCAGCAGCTTAGGGGGACAGGGGTTTGTTAGCTATGGCTACACCTTC. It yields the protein CASSLGGQGFVSYGYTF.

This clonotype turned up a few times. This chain's CDR3 is CAWSVIDGYTF. The CDR3 DNA reads as TGTGCCTGGAGTGTGATAGATGGCTACACCTTC. The genes are TRBV30 and TRBJ1-2, with D unclear. This CDR3 region has 11 residues. The V gene lost 0 bases and the J gene lost 6 bases, with 5 bases spanning the gap. Germline V gene sequence: CDR1 GTSNPN, CDR2 SVGIG (reference sequence).

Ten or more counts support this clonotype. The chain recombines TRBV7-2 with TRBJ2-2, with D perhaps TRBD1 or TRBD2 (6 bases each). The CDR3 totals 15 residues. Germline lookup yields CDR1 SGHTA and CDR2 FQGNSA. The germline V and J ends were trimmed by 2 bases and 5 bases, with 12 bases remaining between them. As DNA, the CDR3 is TGTGCCAGCAGCTTATTCCAAGGGGGGACCGGGGAGCTGTTTTTT. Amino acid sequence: CASSLFQGGTGELFF.

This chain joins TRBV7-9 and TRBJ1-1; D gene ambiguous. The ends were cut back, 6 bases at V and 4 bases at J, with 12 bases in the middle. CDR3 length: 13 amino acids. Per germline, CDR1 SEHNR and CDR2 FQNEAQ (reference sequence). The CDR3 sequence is CASRTNMGTEAFF. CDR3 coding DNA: TGTGCCAGCAGGACCAATATGGGCACTGAAGCTTTCTTT.

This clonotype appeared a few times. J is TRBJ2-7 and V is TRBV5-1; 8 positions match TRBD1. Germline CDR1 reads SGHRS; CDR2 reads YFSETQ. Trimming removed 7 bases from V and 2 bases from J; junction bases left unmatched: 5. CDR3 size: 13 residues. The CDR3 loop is CASGRQGTYEQYF. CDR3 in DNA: TGCGCCAGCGGCCGACAGGGGACCTACGAGCAGTACTTC.

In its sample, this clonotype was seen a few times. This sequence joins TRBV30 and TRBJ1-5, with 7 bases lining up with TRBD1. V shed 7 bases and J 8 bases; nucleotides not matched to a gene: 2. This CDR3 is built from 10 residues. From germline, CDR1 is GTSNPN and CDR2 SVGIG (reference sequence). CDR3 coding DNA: TGTGCCTTCACAGGGGAGCCCCAGCATTTT. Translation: CAFTGEPQHF. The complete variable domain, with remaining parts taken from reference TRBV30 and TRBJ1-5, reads SQTIHQWPATLVQPVGSPLSLECTVEGTSNPNLYWYRQAAGRGLQLLFYSVGIGQISSEVPQNLSASRPQDRQFILSSKKLLLSDSGFYLCAFTGEPQHFGDGTRLSIL.

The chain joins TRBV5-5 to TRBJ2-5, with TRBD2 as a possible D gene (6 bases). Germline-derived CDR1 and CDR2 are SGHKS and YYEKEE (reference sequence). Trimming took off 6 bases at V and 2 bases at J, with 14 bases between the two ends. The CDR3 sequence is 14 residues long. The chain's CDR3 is CASIRGSLQETQYF. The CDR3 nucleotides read TGTGCCAGCATACGGGGGAGCCTGCAAGAGACCCAGTACTTC.

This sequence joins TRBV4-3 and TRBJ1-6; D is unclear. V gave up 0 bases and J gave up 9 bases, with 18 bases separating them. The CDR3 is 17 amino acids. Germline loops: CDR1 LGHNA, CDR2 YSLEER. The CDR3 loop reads CASSQDFGFRTASPLHF. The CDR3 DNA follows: TGCGCCAGCAGCCAAGATTTTGGGTTTCGGACGGCTTCACCCCTCCACTTT.

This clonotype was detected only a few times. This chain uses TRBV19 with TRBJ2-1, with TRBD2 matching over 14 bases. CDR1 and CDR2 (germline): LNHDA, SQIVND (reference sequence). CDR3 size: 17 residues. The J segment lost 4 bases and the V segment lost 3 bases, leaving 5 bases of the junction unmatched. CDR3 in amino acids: CASSMGTSGGLYNEQFF. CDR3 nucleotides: TGTGCCAGTAGTATGGGGACTAGCGGGGGATTATACAATGAGCAGTTCTTC. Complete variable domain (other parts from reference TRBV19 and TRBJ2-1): DGGITQSPKYLFRKEGQNVTLSCEQNLNHDAMYWYRQDPGQGLRLIYYSQIVNDFQKGDIAEGYSVSREKKESFPLTVTSAQKNPTAFYLCASSMGTSGGLYNEQFFGPGTRLTVL.

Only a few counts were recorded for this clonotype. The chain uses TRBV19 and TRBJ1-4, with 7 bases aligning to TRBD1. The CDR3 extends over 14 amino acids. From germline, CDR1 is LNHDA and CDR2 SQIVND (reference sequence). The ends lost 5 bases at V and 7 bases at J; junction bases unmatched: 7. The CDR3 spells CASSSGTVGEKLFF. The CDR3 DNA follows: TGTGCCAGTAGTTCCGGGACAGTTGGTGAAAAACTGTTTTTT.

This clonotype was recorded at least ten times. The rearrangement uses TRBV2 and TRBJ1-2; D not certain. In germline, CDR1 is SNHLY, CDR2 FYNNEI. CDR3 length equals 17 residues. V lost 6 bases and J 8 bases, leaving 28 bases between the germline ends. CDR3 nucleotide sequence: TGTGCCAGCAGCCTGACACGAATCACCTCGCACCCTTGGGGCTACACCTTC. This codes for CASSLTRITSHPWGYTF.

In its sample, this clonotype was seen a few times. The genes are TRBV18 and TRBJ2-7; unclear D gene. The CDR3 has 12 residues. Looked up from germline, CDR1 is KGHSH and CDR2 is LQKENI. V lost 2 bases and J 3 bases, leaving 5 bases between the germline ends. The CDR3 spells CASSPDNYEQYF. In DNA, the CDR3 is TGTGCCAGCTCACCAGACAACTACGAGCAGTACTTC.

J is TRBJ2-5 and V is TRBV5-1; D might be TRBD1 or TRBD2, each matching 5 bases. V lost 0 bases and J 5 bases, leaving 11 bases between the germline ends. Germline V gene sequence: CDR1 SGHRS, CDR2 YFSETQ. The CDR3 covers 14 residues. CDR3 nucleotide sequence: TGCGCCAGCAGCTTGGGACAGTGGGGGGAGACCCAGTACTTC. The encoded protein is CASSLGQWGETQYF. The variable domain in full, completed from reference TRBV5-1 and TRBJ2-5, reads KAGVTQTPRYLIKTRGQQVTLSCSPISGHRSVSWYQQTPGQGLQFLFEYFSETQRNKGNFPGRFSGRQFSNSRSEMNVSTLELGDSALYLCASSLGQWGETQYFGPGTRLLVL.